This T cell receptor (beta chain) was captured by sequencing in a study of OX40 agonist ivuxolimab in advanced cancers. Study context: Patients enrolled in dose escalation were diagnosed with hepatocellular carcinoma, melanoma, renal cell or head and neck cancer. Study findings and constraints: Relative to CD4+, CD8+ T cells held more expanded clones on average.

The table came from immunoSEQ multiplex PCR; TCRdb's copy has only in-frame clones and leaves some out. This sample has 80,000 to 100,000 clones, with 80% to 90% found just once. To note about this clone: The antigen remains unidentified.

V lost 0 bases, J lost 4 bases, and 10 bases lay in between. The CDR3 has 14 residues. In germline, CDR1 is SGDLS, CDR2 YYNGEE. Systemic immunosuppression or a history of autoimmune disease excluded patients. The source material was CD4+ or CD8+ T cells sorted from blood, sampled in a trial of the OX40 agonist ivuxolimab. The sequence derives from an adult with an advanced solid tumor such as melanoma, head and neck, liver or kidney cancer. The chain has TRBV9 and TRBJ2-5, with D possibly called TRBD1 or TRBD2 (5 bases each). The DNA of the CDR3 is TGTGCCAGCAGCGTAGATGGGACCCCAGAGACCCAGTACTTC. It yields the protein CASSVDGTPETQYF.